One sample yielded the 7 T cell receptor beta chains listed below, sequenced in a study of PD-1 blockade in mismatch repair-deficient tumors. The assay was immunoSEQ multiplex PCR, and TCRdb's table has in-frame clones only and misses some. The sample has 77,000 or so clones, roughly 80% seen once. The sequencing used peripheral blood, collected 44 weeks after starting pembrolizumab. These receptors came from an adult with mismatch repair-deficient cancer.

The CDR3, as DNA: TGTGCCAGCAGTTTCTTAGCTATAATGGAGCAGTACTTC. It is translated as CASSFLAIMEQYF. The chain recombines TRBV28 with TRBJ2-7; D unclear. Trimming stripped 3 bases from V and 7 bases from J, with 13 bases between. This CDR3 has 13 amino acids. In germline, CDR1 is MDHEN, CDR2 SYDVKM.

J is TRBJ2-6 and V is TRBV7-2; D ambiguous. The germline CDR1 and CDR2 sequences are SGHTA and FQGNSA. The CDR3 is 14 residues long. V was clipped by 8 bases and J by 0 bases, with 8 bases between them. The CDR3 spells CASGSRSGANVLTF. As DNA, the CDR3 is TGTGCCAGCGGCTCGCGCTCTGGGGCCAACGTCCTGACTTTC.

V gene TRBV11-2 combines with J gene TRBJ2-1; no firm D call. The V gene lost 5 bases and the J gene lost 4 bases, with 18 bases spanning the gap. The CDR3 covers 16 residues. In germline, CDR1 is SGHAT, CDR2 FQNNGV. CDR3 amino acids: CASSLSAPADYNEQFF. CDR3 nucleotides: TGTGCCAGCAGCCTCTCCGCGCCCGCAGATTACAATGAGCAGTTCTTC.

V gene TRBV5-1 combines with J gene TRBJ2-2, with D perhaps being TRBD1 or TRBD2 (6 bases each). The V gene lost 3 bases and the J gene lost 5 bases, with 14 bases spanning the gap. CDR3 length: 15 residues. Germline V gene sequence: CDR1 SGHRS, CDR2 YFSETQ. The CDR3 DNA is TGCGCCAGCAGCTCCGAGGGGGGAAGGACCGGGGAGCTGTTTTTT. Protein product: CASSSEGGRTGELFF.

The CDR3 nucleotides read TGTGCCAGCAGCCAAGTTCGCAGGGGGCATCTGGCTGGAAACACCATATATTTT. Translated, it gives CASSQVRRGHLAGNTIYF. The chain combines TRBV14 with TRBJ1-3; 8 bases fit TRBD1. CDR1 and CDR2 from the germline V gene are SGHDN and FVKESK. The CDR3 consists of 18 residues. V shed 1 base and J 2 bases; nucleotides not matched to a gene: 10.

The chain has TRBV2 and TRBJ2-1, with D unresolved. Germline CDR1 reads SNHLY; CDR2 reads FYNNEI. Trimming stripped 4 bases from V and 1 base from J, with 8 bases between. This CDR3 is 14 amino acids long. The CDR3 sequence is CASSVQSSYNEQFF. The DNA for the CDR3 is TGTGCCAGCAGTGTCCAGTCGTCCTACAATGAGCAGTTCTTC. The whole variable domain, remainder taken from reference TRBV2 and TRBJ2-1, is EPEVTQTPSHQVTQMGQEVILRCVPISNHLYFYWYRQILGQKVEFLVSFYNNEISEKSEIFDDQFSVERPDGSNFTLKIRSTKLEDSAMYFCASSVQSSYNEQFFGPGTRLTVL.

In this sample, this clone turned up once. The rearrangement joins TRBV6-5 to TRBJ1-2, with 9 bases lining up with TRBD1. The CDR3 is 16 amino acids. Germline lookup yields CDR1 MNHEY and CDR2 SVGAGI. The J segment lost 0 bases and the V segment lost 4 bases, leaving 6 bases of the junction unmatched. The CDR3 nucleotides read TGTGCCAGCAGTTCGAGAGGGACAGGGCCTAACTATGGCTACACCTTC. Translating gives CASSSRGTGPNYGYTF.